A single sample gave rise to the 23 T cell receptor delta chains below, sequenced in a study of Vδ1+ human thymocytes. Their antigens are not known. Sequences come from RNA converted to cDNA by reverse transcription. CDR3 amplicons came from multiplex PCR with pooled V-gene forward and constant-region reverse primers. TCRdb reprocessed the multiplex PCR reads using CATT. The top ten hold roughly 0.25% of the sample, which has about 73,000 delta-chain clones, around 30% seen once. Study results and limitations: Thymic TRG and TRD repertoires appeared highly polyclonal, with Gaussian CDR3 length distributions.

Sequenced sample: Vdelta1+ gamma-delta thymocytes from the thymus. Subset indicated: FACS-sorted CD3+ TCRalphabeta- TCRVdelta1+ TCRVdelta2- thymocytes. These receptors originate from a boy in the first two years of life who had congenital heart surgery.

This clone was counted between two and nine times. This rearrangement joins TRDV1 to TRDJ1; 9 nucleotides agree with TRDD3. CDR1 is TSWWSYY, CDR2 QGS, per germline. Trimming removed 4 bases from V and 0 bases from J; junction bases left unmatched: 24. The CDR3 totals 22 residues. DNA for the CDR3: TGTGCTCTTGGGGCTAAATGCTTCTCATGGTACTGGGGGACGAAGTACACCGATAAACTCATCTTT. Its translation is CALGAKCFSWYWGTKYTDKLIF.

In this sample, this clone turned up a few times. The gene calls are TRDV2 and TRDJ3; 13 positions agree with TRDD3. This CDR3 spans 20 amino acids. V lost 0 bases to trimming and J lost 1 base; unmatched junction nucleotides: 5. CDR1 GEAIGNYY and CDR2 EKD come from the germline V gene. The CDR3 DNA follows: TGTGCCTGTGACACCATCACTGGGGGATACGGGTCCTGGGACACCCGACAGATGTTTTTC. This sequence encodes CACDTITGGYGSWDTRQMFF.

This clone was picked up a small number of times. This rearrangement joins TRDV1 to TRDJ1; tentatively, D is TRDD3 (8 bases). Per germline, CDR1 TSWWSYY and CDR2 QGS. Trimming pared 5 bases from V and 0 bases from J, leaving 43 bases between. The length of the CDR3 is 25 residues. The CDR3 region has the DNA TGTGCTCTTGGGAGTGCCCCTCTTCCTATAGCCCGACTGTGGGATACGGAATTGTACACCGATAAACTCATCTTT. Residues: CALGSAPLPIARLWDTELYTDKLIF.

The chain combines TRDV1 with TRDJ1; tentative D call: TRDD3 (5 bases). CDR3 length: 16 amino acids. Trimming took off 1 base at V and 3 bases at J, with 15 bases between the two ends. The germline CDR1 and CDR2 sequences are TSWWSYY and QGS. The CDR3, as DNA: TGTGCTCTTGGGGAACCCTTGGGGAAAGTTTCCGATAAACTCATCTTT. Amino acids: CALGEPLGKVSDKLIF.

A remark on this clone: Relative to the germline gene, one junction end is altered; a read error may explain this. The chain combines TRDV1 with TRDJ1, with D tentatively TRDD3 (5 bases). Germline loops: CDR1 TSWWSYY, CDR2 QGS. CDR3 length: 19 amino acids. The CDR3 DNA reads as TGTGCTCTTGGGGAGCGAAAGAGCTGGGTCTACTCGTACACCGATAAACCCATCTTT. Its protein product is CALGERKSWVYSYTDKPIF.

The chain recombines TRDV1 with TRDJ1; 13 bases align to TRDD3. Germline CDR1 TSWWSYY, CDR2 QGS. The V and J ends lost 0 bases and 3 bases, in that order; junction bases with no gene match: 28. The CDR3 runs to 25 residues. The CDR3 region has the DNA TGTGCTCTTGGGGAACTATCTCCTACCCGTTTAAACAGTACTGGGGGATACGACGAGTCCGATAAACTCATCTTT. It translates to CALGELSPTRLNSTGGYDESDKLIF.

This clone was seen once. The chain carries TRDV1 and TRDJ1; 12 bases match TRDD3. The CDR3 length is 20 residues. Germline CDR1 and CDR2: TSWWSYY and QGS. V was clipped by 4 bases and J by 1 base; unmatched bases: 16. The CDR3 here is CALGGIGVTGGYLTTDKLIF. As DNA, the CDR3 is TGTGCTCTTGGGGGAATAGGGGTTACTGGGGGATACCTCACCACCGATAAACTCATCTTT.

The V gene is TRDV1, the J gene TRDJ1; 13 nucleotides line up with TRDD3. Germline CDR1 reads TSWWSYY; CDR2 reads QGS. V gave up 5 bases and J gave up 1 base; unmatched junction bases: 25. The CDR3 is 23 residues long. Here the CDR3 DNA reads TGTGCTCTTGGGACCCCAACCCTTCCTGGAAAACTGGGGGATACGCGCTTCACCGATAAACTCATCTTT. Its protein is CALGTPTLPGKLGDTRFTDKLIF.

The gene calls are TRDV1 and TRDJ1, with D tentatively TRDD2 or TRDD3 (9 bases each). CDR3 length: 26 residues. Germline CDR1 is TSWWSYY and CDR2 is QGS. The V and J ends lost 3 bases and 0 bases respectively, with 44 bases between them. This chain's CDR3 is CALGDQRGLPTYRGNTGGEYTDKLIF. The DNA of the CDR3 is TGTGCTCTTGGGGATCAAAGAGGCCTTCCTACATATCGGGGCAATACTGGGGGAGAGTACACCGATAAACTCATCTTT.

A single count supports this clone. The rearrangement joins TRDV1 to TRDJ1, with TRDD2 matching over 8 bases. Germline CDR1 is TSWWSYY and CDR2 is QGS. With 1 base clipped from V and 1 base from J, the junction kept 29 bases outside the gene matches. The CDR3 is made up of 24 amino acids. In DNA, the CDR3 is TGTGCTCTTGGGGAACCCGGGAAGGGCTTCCTACGTGTCTGGGAGCCCTCGGGCACCGATAAACTCATCTTT. It yields the protein CALGEPGKGFLRVWEPSGTDKLIF.

In this sample, this clone turned up a few times. The chain employs TRDV1 and TRDJ1, with 11 bases fitting TRDD3. There are 18 residues in the CDR3. CDR1 is TSWWSYY and CDR2 is QGS in the germline V gene. The V gene end was trimmed by 2 bases and the J gene end by 1 base; junction bases not matched to a gene: 9. The CDR3 loop reads CALGERRWGIRRTDKLIF. Here the CDR3 DNA reads TGTGCTCTTGGGGAAAGGAGGTGGGGGATACGCCGCACCGATAAACTCATCTTT.

The chain is built from TRDV1 and TRDJ1; a possible D gene is TRDD3 (6 bases). CDR1 TSWWSYY and CDR2 QGS come from the germline V gene. Deletions cut 0 bases from V and 3 bases from J, with 32 bases between. There are 22 residues in the CDR3. CDR3 sequence (DNA): TGTGCTCTTGGGGAACTAGGTTCTTCTCCCCGCTGGGGCGGACCGGGACCCGATAAACTCATCTTT. Translation: CALGELGSSPRWGGPGPDKLIF.

This clone was recorded a few times. V gene TRDV1 combines with J gene TRDJ1; 7 bases map to TRDD3. Trimming removed 2 bases from V and 0 bases from J; junction bases left unmatched: 12. Germline CDR1 reads TSWWSYY; CDR2 reads QGS. This CDR3 has 18 residues. The CDR3 nucleotides read TGTGCTCTTGGGGAATTCTCGTATGGGGGGATCCACACCGATAAACTCATCTTT. It codes for CALGEFSYGGIHTDKLIF.

The chain uses TRDV1 and TRDJ1; 12 bases are a match to TRDD3. V shed 8 bases and J 1 base; nucleotides not matched to a gene: 29. The germline V gene has CDR1 TSWWSYY and CDR2 QGS. The CDR3 extends over 23 amino acids. CDR3: CALHKKMPRGVYWGIQCTDKLIF. CDR3 DNA: TGTGCTCTTCACAAGAAAATGCCCCGGGGCGTGTACTGGGGGATACAATGCACCGATAAACTCATCTTT.

The J gene is TRDJ1, the V gene TRDV1; 7 bases align to TRDD3. Trimming took 1 base from V and 2 from J; bases not matched to a gene: 25. In germline, CDR1 is TSWWSYY, CDR2 QGS. The CDR3 consists of 22 residues. The CDR3 loop is CALGEPTSLLVGYPRVTDKLIF. Written as DNA, the CDR3 is TGTGCTCTTGGGGAACCCACTTCCCTCCTTGTGGGATACCCCCGGGTGACCGATAAACTCATCTTT.

The chain has TRDV1 and TRDJ1, with 13 bases that match TRDD3. Unmatched junction bases numbered 23, after V lost 5 bases and J lost 2 bases. The germline V gene has CDR1 TSWWSYY and CDR2 QGS. CDR3 length: 22 amino acids. The CDR3 loop reads CALGPNLPITGGYVARTDKLIF. The CDR3 DNA is TGTGCTCTTGGGCCTAACCTACCTATCACTGGGGGATACGTGGCTAGGACCGATAAACTCATCTTT.

The chain recombines TRDV2 with TRDJ1; D possibly corresponds to TRDD3 (5 bases). CDR1 and CDR2 from the germline V gene are GEAIGNYY and EKD. This CDR3 has 13 amino acids. Trimming cost V 5 bases and J 7 bases, with 16 bases left between them. The CDR3 loop reads CACVGESGVKLIF. CDR3 DNA sequence: TGTGCCTGTGTCGGTGAGTCGGGGGTTAAACTCATCTTT.

The chain joins TRDV1 to TRDJ1; TRDD3 aligns across 8 bases. The CDR3 contains 24 residues. Germline CDR1 is TSWWSYY and CDR2 is QGS. J lost 0 bases, V lost 1 base, and 28 bases had no gene match. DNA for the CDR3: TGTGCTCTTGGGGAACCCCTCCTTCTTCTCCTTTCTACTGGGGGCCAATCCAACACCGATAAACTCATCTTT. This gives the protein CALGEPLLLLLSTGGQSNTDKLIF.

V is TRDV1 and J is TRDJ1, with D possibly being TRDD3 (5 bases). V lost 4 bases to trimming and J lost 2 bases, with 17 bases between them. This CDR3 contains 16 residues. The germline V gene has CDR1 TSWWSYY and CDR2 QGS. The CDR3: CALGAQSGAWTDKLIF. Written as DNA, the CDR3 is TGTGCTCTTGGGGCCCAAAGTGGGGCCTGGACCGATAAACTCATCTTT.

The table lists this clone with a few counts. The J gene is TRDJ1, the V gene TRDV2; 9 bases fit TRDD3. The J segment lost 2 bases and the V segment lost 1 base, leaving 7 bases of the junction unmatched. The CDR3 contains 16 residues. Germline CDR1 and CDR2: GEAIGNYY and EKD. DNA of the CDR3: TGTGCCTGTGACACGACTTTATGGGGGATAACCGATAAACTCATCTTT. Amino acid sequence: CACDTTLWGITDKLIF.

The chain has TRDV2 and TRDJ1; 12 nucleotides match TRDD3. V trimming: 0 bases; J trimming: 8 bases; junction bases outside the gene matches: 6. The V gene's germline CDR1 is GEAIGNYY and CDR2 EKD. This CDR3 is built from 15 residues. DNA of the CDR3: TGTGCCTGTGACACCGTTTCTGGGGGATACGGGAAACTCATCTTT. Translated: CACDTVSGGYGKLIF.

This clone turned up a few times. The chain uses TRDV1 and TRDJ1; TRDD2 aligns across 7 bases. This CDR3 is 20 amino acids long. After removal of 3 bases from V and 1 base from J, the junction contained 20 bases not matched to a gene. Germline V gene lookup returns CDR1 TSWWSYY and CDR2 QGS. The DNA of the CDR3 is TGTGCTCTTGGGGATGAGTTCCTACGTAAAACGAGTCGGTTCACCGATAAACTCATCTTT. It codes for CALGDEFLRKTSRFTDKLIF.

This chain links TRDV1 with TRDJ1; 10 positions match TRDD3. CDR1 and CDR2 from the germline V gene are TSWWSYY and QGS. The trim removed 4 bases at V and 0 bases at J, leaving 20 bases unmatched. The CDR3 sequence is 21 residues long. The CDR3 bases are TGTGCTCTTGGGGCATCCCTTCAGAGGGCCAACTGGGGGATTTACACCGATAAACTCATCTTT. This sequence encodes CALGASLQRANWGIYTDKLIF.